Below are 22 T cell receptor beta chains sequenced from a single sample in a study of T cells in Graves' hyperthyroidism and ophthalmopathy. There were TCR beta CDR3 regions amplified from RNA transcripts. HTBI primers were used for first-round RT-PCR of the TCR CDR3. TCRdb ran MiXCR on the multiplex PCR reads and lists one entry per CDR3 protein. The sample holds approximately 710,000 distinct CDR3 sequences; roughly 17% are singletons and the top ten take about 14%. Sequencing used blood. These receptors all come from a man aged 45-65 years with Graves' hyperthyroidism.

This clonotype was seen a handful of times. This rearrangement joins TRBV20-1 to TRBJ1-2; D remains ambiguous. This CDR3 has 16 residues. Trimming pared 1 base from V and 1 base from J, leaving 16 bases between. Germline loops: CDR1 DFQATT, CDR2 SNEGSKA (reference sequence). The CDR3 region is CSARGSIRRLNYGYTF. The DNA for the CDR3 is TGCAGTGCTAGAGGGTCTATCCGGAGACTTAACTATGGCTACACCTTC.

The gene calls are TRBV4-2 and TRBJ2-1; D unclear. CDR3 length equals 15 residues. CDR1 and CDR2 from the germline V gene are LGHNA and YNFKEQ. The ends were cut back, 4 bases at V and 0 bases at J, with 10 bases in the middle. The CDR3: CASSRDPDSYNEQFF. CDR3 coding DNA: TGTGCCAGCAGCCGAGATCCAGACTCCTACAATGAGCAGTTCTTC.

This clonotype was counted ten times or more. This chain uses TRBV28 with TRBJ2-6, with TRBD1 identical over 9 bases. Germline V gene sequence: CDR1 MDHEN, CDR2 SYDVKM. Germline trimming cut 5 bases from V and 2 bases from J; bases unmatched to any gene: 10. This CDR3 has 18 residues. CDR3 DNA: TGTGCCAGCAGTAAATTCGGGACAGGGTACGCTGGGGCCAACGTCCTGACTTTC. Protein product: CASSKFGTGYAGANVLTF. Full variable domain (outside the CDR3, taken from reference TRBV28 and TRBJ2-6): DVKVTQSSRYLVKRTGEKVFLECVQDMDHENMFWYRQDPGLGLRLIYFSYDVKMKEKGDIPEGYSVSREKKERFSLILESASTNQTSMYLCASSKFGTGYAGANVLTFGAGSRLTVL.

This clonotype was picked up many times. V usage is TRBV7-2 and J usage is TRBJ2-2, with TRBD2 identical over 8 bases. V gave up 1 base and J gave up 6 bases; unmatched junction bases: 7. Germline V gene sequence: CDR1 SGHTA, CDR2 FQGNSA. This CDR3 has 16 residues. The CDR3 is CASSLGSGRASGELFF. CDR3 DNA: TGTGCCAGCAGCTTAGGTTCCGGGAGGGCATCCGGGGAGCTGTTTTTT.

The rearrangement joins TRBV3-1 to TRBJ1-3; no clear D gene. CDR1 LGHDT and CDR2 YNNKEL come from the germline V gene (reference sequence). The germline V and J ends were trimmed by 1 base and 3 bases, with 10 bases remaining between them. This CDR3 is 15 amino acids long. The CDR3 sequence is CASSQVVGVGNTIYF. In nucleotides, the CDR3 is TGTGCCAGCAGCCAAGTTGTCGGGGTTGGAAACACCATATATTTT.

In its sample, this clonotype was seen many times. The rearrangement joins TRBV27 to TRBJ2-5, with D possibly called TRBD1 or TRBD2 (5 bases each). Trimming cost V 5 bases and J 5 bases, with 18 bases left between them. This CDR3 spans 15 amino acids. The germline CDR1 and CDR2 sequences are MNHEY and SMNVEV (reference sequence). In nucleotides, the CDR3 is TGTGCCAGCAGTCCGCACTGGGACCTCCAGGAGACCCAGTACTTC. It codes for CASSPHWDLQETQYF.

This clonotype was counted many times. The V and J genes are TRBV10-3 and TRBJ2-3; 9 positions match TRBD2. V was clipped by 0 bases and J by 2 bases; unmatched bases: 3. This CDR3 contains 16 residues. Germline lookup yields CDR1 ENHRY and CDR2 SYGVKD. Written as DNA, the CDR3 is TGTGCCATCAGTGAGTCTGCGGGGGGGATCACAGATACGCAGTATTTT. Translating gives CAISESAGGITDTQYF.

This clonotype was counted at least ten times. For the CDR3, the DNA is TGTGCCAGCAGTTTCTGGACAGGGGGTAGGGGCTACACCTTC. Protein sequence: CASSFWTGGRGYTF. V and J are TRBV27 and TRBJ1-2; 10 nucleotides align to TRBD1. This CDR3 comprises 14 residues. With 3 bases clipped from V and 8 bases from J, the junction kept 6 bases outside the gene matches. The germline CDR1 and CDR2 sequences are MNHEY and SMNVEV (reference sequence).

The CDR3 spells CASNRGISGELFF. The CDR3, as DNA: TGTGCCAGTAACAGGGGGATCTCCGGGGAGCTGTTTTTT. The rearrangement joins TRBV19 to TRBJ2-2, with TRBD1 identical over 8 bases. After removal of 7 bases from V and 6 bases from J, the junction contained 4 bases not matched to a gene. Germline CDR1 is LNHDA and CDR2 is SQIVND (reference sequence). The CDR3 has 13 amino acids.

This clonotype has a count of ten or more. The V and J genes are TRBV2 and TRBJ2-1, with 8 bases identical to TRBD2. CDR1 and CDR2 from the germline V gene are SNHLY and FYNNEI. This CDR3 has 15 amino acids. Germline trimming cut 2 bases from V and 6 bases from J; bases unmatched to any gene: 6. The CDR3 loop is CASSESSGKGNEQFF. The DNA of the CDR3 is TGTGCCAGCAGTGAAAGTAGCGGGAAGGGCAATGAGCAGTTCTTC.

This clonotype was recorded at least ten times. The genes are TRBV2 and TRBJ1-2; possible D gene TRBD1, 5 bases. Germline V CDR1 and CDR2: SNHLY, FYNNEI. The CDR3 totals 16 residues. V lost 6 bases, J lost 7 bases, and 24 bases lay in between. The CDR3 region has the DNA TGTGCCAGCAGGACAGCCGGTGGGGGGACGAGTTTTGGCTACACCTTC. Translating gives CASRTAGGGTSFGYTF.

This clonotype appeared many times. The V and J genes are TRBV18 and TRBJ2-7; D possibly uses TRBD1 or TRBD2 (5 bases each). The germline CDR1 and CDR2 sequences are KGHSH and LQKENI. The V and J ends lost 8 bases and 3 bases respectively, with 14 bases between them. The CDR3 covers 13 residues. CDR3 sequence reads: CASSPGRGYEQYF. The CDR3 DNA sequence: TGTGCCAGCAGTCCGGGACGCGGCTACGAGCAGTACTTC.

The chain has TRBV5-1 and TRBJ2-7; D is possibly TRBD2 (5 bases). Germline V lookup: CDR1 SGHRS, CDR2 YFSETQ. V gave up 4 bases and J gave up 4 bases, with 9 bases separating them. This CDR3 is 12 amino acids long. This CDR3 is CASSGGPYEQYF. DNA of the CDR3: TGCGCCAGCAGCGGAGGTCCTTACGAGCAGTACTTC.

In this sample, this clonotype turned up many times. The V gene is TRBV27, the J gene TRBJ1-1; the D is unclear. The CDR3 has 14 residues. CDR1 and CDR2 from the germline V gene are MNHEY and SMNVEV (reference sequence). The ends were cut back, 8 bases at V and 10 bases at J, with 23 bases in the middle. CDR3: CASGPRGLQVAAFF. CDR3 in DNA: TGTGCCAGCGGGCCGAGAGGGTTACAAGTAGCAGCTTTCTTT.

There are a few counts of this clonotype. This sequence joins TRBV6-1 and TRBJ1-2; perhaps TRBD1 as D (6 bases). CDR1 MNHNS and CDR2 SASEGT come from the germline V gene. The CDR3 runs to 15 residues. The germline V and J ends were trimmed by 3 bases and 6 bases, with 17 bases remaining between them. The CDR3 DNA sequence: TGTGCCAGCAGTGACTCACTTAGGGACATCAATGGCTACACCTTC. This gives the protein CASSDSLRDINGYTF.

This chain connects TRBV5-1 to TRBJ1-1; a possible D gene is TRBD1 (5 bases). From germline, CDR1 is SGHRS and CDR2 YFSETQ. This CDR3 is 15 amino acids long. V was shortened by 2 bases and J by 0 bases, with 11 bases between the two germline ends. CDR3 protein: CASSFYGQLNTEAFF. The CDR3 DNA follows: TGCGCCAGCAGCTTTTATGGACAACTGAACACTGAAGCTTTCTTT.

This clonotype came up a few times. A much larger clone lies a single base off, so this may be a read error. The chain links TRBV2 to TRBJ1-1; a possible D gene is TRBD1 (5 bases). This CDR3 has 15 residues. The germline V gene encodes CDR1 SNHLY and CDR2 FYNNEI. V was trimmed by 3 bases and J by 1 base, leaving 12 bases between them. The CDR3 DNA follows: TGTGCCAGCAGTGATTGGGGACCTTGGAACACTGAAGCTTTCTTT. As protein: CASSDWGPWNTEAFF.

This clonotype was counted at least ten times. The chain couples TRBV11-2 to TRBJ2-6; no clear D gene. V lost 5 bases, J lost 12 bases, and 8 bases lay in between. This CDR3 region has 11 residues. In germline, CDR1 is SGHAT, CDR2 FQNNGV. CDR3 region: CASSIWSVLTF. The CDR3 nucleotides are TGTGCCAGCAGCATTTGGAGCGTCCTGACTTTC.

This clonotype was seen once. The chain combines TRBV27 with TRBJ1-6, with TRBD1 as a possible D gene (5 bases). V lost 6 bases and J 10 bases, leaving 19 bases between the germline ends. CDR3 length equals 15 residues. The V gene's germline CDR1 is MNHEY and CDR2 SMNVEV (reference sequence). The CDR3 DNA sequence: TGTGCCAGCAGAACTGGGACCTGGTGGGAGTCACCCCTCCACTTT. Encoded protein: CASRTGTWWESPLHF.

This clonotype was seen a few times. The chain is built from TRBV6-2 or TRBV6-3 and TRBJ2-7; D remains ambiguous. There are 13 residues in the CDR3. The V and J ends lost 0 bases and 3 bases respectively, with 6 bases between them. CDR1 MNHEY and CDR2 SVGEGT come from the germline V gene. CDR3 sequence: CASSYSVLYEQYF. The CDR3 DNA sequence: TGTGCCAGCAGTTACTCGGTTCTCTACGAGCAGTACTTC.

In its sample, this clonotype was seen many times. The chain links TRBV5-5 to TRBJ2-7, with D perhaps matching TRBD1 (6 bases). The CDR3 has 16 residues. The germline CDR1 and CDR2 sequences are SGHKS and YYEKEE (reference sequence). Trimming cost V 5 bases and J 5 bases, with 23 bases left between them. The CDR3 DNA sequence: TGTGCCAGCAGTTCAACTTCGGGACAACGACTTAACGAGCAGTACTTC. It is translated as CASSSTSGQRLNEQYF.

The sample holds many counts of this clonotype. The chain combines TRBV29-1 with TRBJ2-7, with 8 bases matching TRBD1. Germline loops: CDR1 SQVTM, CDR2 ANQGSEA. V trimming: 2 bases; J trimming: 1 base; junction bases outside the gene matches: 4. The CDR3 contains 14 residues. The DNA for the CDR3 is TGCAGCGTTGAAAGGACAGGGCTTTCCTACGAGCAGTACTTC. Translated: CSVERTGLSYEQYF.